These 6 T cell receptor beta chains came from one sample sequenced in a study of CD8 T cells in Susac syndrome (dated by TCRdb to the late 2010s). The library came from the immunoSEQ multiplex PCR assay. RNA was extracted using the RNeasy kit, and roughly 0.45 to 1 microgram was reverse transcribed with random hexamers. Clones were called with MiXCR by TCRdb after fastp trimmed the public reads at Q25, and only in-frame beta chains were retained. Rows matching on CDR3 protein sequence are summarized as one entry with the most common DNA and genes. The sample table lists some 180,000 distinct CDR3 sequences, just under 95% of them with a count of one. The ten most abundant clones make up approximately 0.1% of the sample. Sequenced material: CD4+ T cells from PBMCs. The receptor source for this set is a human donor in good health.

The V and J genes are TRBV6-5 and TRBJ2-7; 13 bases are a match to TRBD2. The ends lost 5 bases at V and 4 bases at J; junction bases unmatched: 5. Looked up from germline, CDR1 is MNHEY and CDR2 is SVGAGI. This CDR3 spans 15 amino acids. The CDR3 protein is CASSQLGLAGYEQYF. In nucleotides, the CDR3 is TGTGCCAGCAGTCAATTGGGACTAGCGGGATACGAGCAGTACTTC.

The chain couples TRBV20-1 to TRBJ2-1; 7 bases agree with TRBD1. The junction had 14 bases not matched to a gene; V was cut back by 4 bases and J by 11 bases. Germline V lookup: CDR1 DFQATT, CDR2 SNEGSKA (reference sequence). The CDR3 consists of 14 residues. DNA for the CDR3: TGCAGTGCTACGACAGGGTGGGATGAAAGACAGCAGTTCTTC. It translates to CSATTGWDERQQFF.

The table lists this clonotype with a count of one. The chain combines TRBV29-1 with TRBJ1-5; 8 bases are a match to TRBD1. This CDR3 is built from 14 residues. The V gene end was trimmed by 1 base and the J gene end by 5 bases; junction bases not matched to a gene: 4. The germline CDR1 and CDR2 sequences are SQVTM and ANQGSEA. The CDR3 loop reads CSVEGLDRDQPQHF. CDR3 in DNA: TGCAGCGTTGAAGGTTTGGACAGGGATCAGCCCCAGCATTTT.

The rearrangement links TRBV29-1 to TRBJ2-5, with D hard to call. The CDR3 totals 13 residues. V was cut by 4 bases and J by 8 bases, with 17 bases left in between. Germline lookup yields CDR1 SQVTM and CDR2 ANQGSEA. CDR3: CSVASLSKVTQYF. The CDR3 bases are TGCAGCGTTGCCTCGCTTTCAAAAGTTACCCAGTACTTC.

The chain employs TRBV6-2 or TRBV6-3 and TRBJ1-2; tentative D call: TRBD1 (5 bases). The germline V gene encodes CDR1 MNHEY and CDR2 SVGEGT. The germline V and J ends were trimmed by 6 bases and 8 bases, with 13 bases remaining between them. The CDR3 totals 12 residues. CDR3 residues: CASSQGGGGYTF. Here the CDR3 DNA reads TGTGCCAGCAGCCAGGGAGGAGGCGGCTACACCTTC.

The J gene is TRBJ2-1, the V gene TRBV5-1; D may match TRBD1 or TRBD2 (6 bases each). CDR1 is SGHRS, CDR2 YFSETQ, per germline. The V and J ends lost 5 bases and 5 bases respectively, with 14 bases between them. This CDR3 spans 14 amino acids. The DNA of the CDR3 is TGCGCCAGCAGTCTCGGGGGCCCCAACAATGAGCAGTTCTTC. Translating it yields CASSLGGPNNEQFF.